Listed below are T cell receptor beta chains from one sample, sequenced in a study of response to subunit inactivated influenza vaccine. MiXCR, run by TCRdb on the RT-PCR reads, gives a single entry per CDR3 protein. The table lists about 780,000 distinct CDR3 sequences, less than 20% of them singletons. Sequenced here: PBMCs from blood, sampled roughly 5 days after vaccination. The receptors come from a man aged 50 or older who received an inactivated influenza vaccine. The CDR3 runs from the conserved cysteine through the conserved F or W. The D gene is left open where the match is weak. Size tells how often a clone was seen (once, few, many) or the class of an expanded clone, and some rows leave it out.

CDR3aa: CSAATGMNTEAFF
CDR3nt: TGCAGTGCAGCGACAGGCATGAACACTGAAGCTTTCTTT
j_gene: TRBJ1-1
d_gene: -
v_gene: TRBV20-1
abundance: few

CDR3aa: CASSPDIVLNTEAFF
CDR3nt: TGTGCCAGCTCACCCGATATTGTGTTGAACACTGAAGCTTTCTTT
j_gene: TRBJ1-1
d_gene: -
v_gene: TRBV18
abundance: few

CDR3aa: CASSLAGVRNIQYF
CDR3nt: TGTGCCAGCAGCTTAGCGGGAGTCAGAAACATTCAGTACTTC
j_gene: TRBJ2-4
d_gene: -
v_gene: TRBV7-2
abundance: -

CDR3aa: CASSHGEMKPQHF
CDR3nt: TGTGCCAGCAGCCATGGGGAAATGAAGCCCCAGCATTTT
j_gene: TRBJ1-5
d_gene: -
v_gene: TRBV3-1
abundance: -

CDR3aa: CASSSRGARGSYNEQFF
CDR3nt: TGTGCCAGCAGCTCTCGGGGGGCTCGGGGCTCCTACAATGAGCAGTTCTTC
j_gene: TRBJ2-1
d_gene: -
v_gene: TRBV7-9
abundance: many

CDR3aa: CAIGQGTNEKLFF
CDR3nt: TGTGCCATCGGACAGGGTACTAATGAAAAACTGTTTTTT
j_gene: TRBJ1-4
d_gene: TRBD1
v_gene: TRBV10-3
abundance: few

CDR3aa: CSASRRTSGDYTQYF
CDR3nt: TGCAGTGCTAGCCGCCGGACTAGCGGAGATTATACGCAGTATTTT
j_gene: TRBJ2-3
d_gene: TRBD2
v_gene: TRBV20-1
abundance: few

CDR3aa: CASSSSPQTQYF
CDR3nt: TGTGCCAGCAGTTCCTCCCCGCAGACCCAGTACTTC
j_gene: TRBJ2-5
d_gene: -
v_gene: TRBV28
abundance: -

CDR3aa: CASSIGTGLTEAFF
CDR3nt: TGTGCCAGCAGTATAGGGACAGGCCTCACTGAAGCTTTCTTT
j_gene: TRBJ1-1
d_gene: TRBD1
v_gene: TRBV6-1
abundance: -

CDR3aa: CAWRGLAGSTDTQYF
CDR3nt: TGTGCCTGGAGAGGACTAGCGGGGAGCACAGATACGCAGTATTTT
j_gene: TRBJ2-3
d_gene: TRBD2
v_gene: TRBV30
abundance: few

CDR3aa: CATGTGGVETQYF
CDR3nt: TGTGCCACCGGGACAGGGGGCGTTGAGACCCAGTACTTC
j_gene: TRBJ2-5
d_gene: TRBD1
v_gene: TRBV10-3
abundance: few

CDR3aa: CSASRGSGGVSGEQFF
CDR3nt: TGCAGTGCTAGCCGGGGTAGCGGGGGGGTTAGCGGTGAGCAGTTCTTC
j_gene: TRBJ2-1
d_gene: TRBD2
v_gene: TRBV20-1
abundance: -

CDR3aa: CASSLDGTANYGYTF
CDR3nt: TGCGCCAGCAGCTTGGACGGGACAGCAAACTATGGCTACACCTTC
j_gene: TRBJ1-2
d_gene: TRBD1
v_gene: TRBV5-1
abundance: few

CDR3aa: CASSPGTSAYEQYF
CDR3nt: TGCGCCAGCAGCCCCGGGACTAGCGCCTACGAGCAGTACTTC
j_gene: TRBJ2-7
d_gene: TRBD2
v_gene: TRBV5-1
abundance: -

CDR3aa: CSAVHRGPYTDTQYF
CDR3nt: TGCAGTGCTGTTCACAGGGGGCCTTACACAGATACGCAGTATTTT
j_gene: TRBJ2-3
d_gene: TRBD1
v_gene: TRBV20-1
abundance: -

CDR3aa: CASSATAAKYGYTF
CDR3nt: TGTGCCAGCAGCGCCACGGCTGCGAAGTATGGCTACACCTTC
j_gene: TRBJ1-2
d_gene: -
v_gene: TRBV7-2
abundance: -

CDR3aa: CASSERVGSLRYEQYF
CDR3nt: TGCGCCAGCAGTGAGCGGGTGGGTAGCCTTAGATACGAGCAGTACTTC
j_gene: TRBJ2-7
d_gene: -
v_gene: TRBV10-2
abundance: few

CDR3aa: CASSLRTGTAASPLHF
CDR3nt: TGTGCCAGCAGCCTCAGGACAGGGACGGCGGCTTCACCCCTCCACTTT
j_gene: TRBJ1-6
d_gene: TRBD1
v_gene: TRBV7-2
abundance: few

CDR3aa: CASSLPEAHEQFF
CDR3nt: TGTGCCAGCAGCCTACCGGAAGCACATGAGCAGTTCTTC
j_gene: TRBJ2-1
d_gene: -
v_gene: TRBV4-2
abundance: many

CDR3aa: CASSNDTGELFF
CDR3nt: TGTGCCAGCAGCAACGACACCGGGGAGCTGTTTTTT
j_gene: TRBJ2-2
d_gene: -
v_gene: TRBV7-9
abundance: few

CDR3aa: CASSPQDSSSYEQYF
CDR3nt: TGCGCCAGCAGCCCTCAGGATTCGAGCTCCTACGAGCAGTACTTC
j_gene: TRBJ2-7
d_gene: -
v_gene: TRBV5-1
abundance: few

CDR3aa: CASMGGTGSSYNEQFF
CDR3nt: TGTGCCAGCATGGGGGGGACCGGCAGCTCCTACAATGAGCAGTTCTTC
j_gene: TRBJ2-1
d_gene: TRBD2
v_gene: TRBV7-9
abundance: -

CDR3aa: CASSHRQGIINEQYF
CDR3nt: TGTGCCAGCAGCCATCGACAGGGGATTATCAACGAGCAGTACTTC
j_gene: TRBJ2-7
d_gene: TRBD1
v_gene: TRBV5-6
abundance: -

CDR3aa: CAWSWTSGAQFF
CDR3nt: TGTGCCTGGAGTTGGACTAGCGGGGCGCAGTTCTTC
j_gene: TRBJ2-1
d_gene: TRBD2
v_gene: TRBV30
abundance: few

CDR3aa: CASSFFVNGKWYNEQFF
CDR3nt: TGTGCCAGCAGTTTTTTTGTGAACGGGAAATGGTACAATGAGCAGTTCTTC
j_gene: TRBJ2-1
d_gene: -
v_gene: TRBV7-2
abundance: -

CDR3aa: CAIGGTTDMQYF
CDR3nt: TGTGCCATCGGGGGGACCACAGATATGCAGTATTTT
j_gene: TRBJ2-3
d_gene: -
v_gene: TRBV10-3
abundance: once

CDR3aa: CASSPLAGDYEQYF
CDR3nt: TGTGCCAGCTCGCCACTAGCGGGAGACTACGAGCAGTACTTC
j_gene: TRBJ2-7
d_gene: TRBD2
v_gene: TRBV18
abundance: -

CDR3aa: CASSLYTGNTIYF
CDR3nt: TGTGCCAGCAGCCTTTATACAGGAAACACCATATATTTT
j_gene: TRBJ1-3
d_gene: -
v_gene: TRBV7-2
abundance: -

CDR3aa: CASCPSRTNSYEQYF
CDR3nt: TGTGCCAGCTGCCCCTCAAGGACTAATTCCTACGAGCAGTACTTC
j_gene: TRBJ2-7
d_gene: -
v_gene: TRBV12-3/TRBV12-4
abundance: few

CDR3aa: CASSLMRVSYNEQFF
CDR3nt: TGCGCCAGCAGCTTGATGCGGGTCTCCTACAATGAGCAGTTCTTC
j_gene: TRBJ2-1
d_gene: -
v_gene: TRBV5-1
abundance: few

CDR3aa: CASSPRGTTQYF
CDR3nt: TGTGCCAGCAGTCCCCGTGGTACTACGCAGTATTTT
j_gene: TRBJ2-3
d_gene: -
v_gene: TRBV12-3/TRBV12-4
abundance: many

CDR3aa: CSAKREGLYEQYF
CDR3nt: TGCAGTGCCAAACGGGAGGGCCTCTACGAGCAGTACTTC
j_gene: TRBJ2-7
d_gene: TRBD2
v_gene: TRBV20-1
abundance: -

CDR3aa: CATSDVGPSYNEQFF
CDR3nt: TGTGCCACCAGTGACGTGGGACCCTCCTACAATGAGCAGTTCTTC
j_gene: TRBJ2-1
d_gene: -
v_gene: TRBV24-1
abundance: few